This T cell receptor beta chain emerged from a study of CD8+CD57+ T cells in acquired aplastic anemia. Genomic DNA, the template, was used for profiling of the TCR beta VDJ and CDR3. Each CDR3 protein is one row after TCRdb ran MiXCR on the reads. Of about 200,000 distinct CDR3 sequences in the sample, 65% are singletons; the top ten hold roughly 61%. This clonotype was detected ten times or more. The antigen remains unidentified. The patients chosen for sequencing had shown expansion of CD8+CD57+ cells (detected by flow cytometry). Study observations and caveats: Significance was not reached for CD8+ Simpson's diversity between patients and controls.

The TCR comes from a human donor with aplastic anemia. Sequencing was done on a sample of sorted CD4+, CD8+, or CD8+CD57+ T cells (not recorded which) from PBMCs.

CDR3 amino acids: CASSVEVGESYNSPLHF. The CDR3, as DNA: TGTGCCAGCAGCGTAGAGGTGGGAGAGTCCTATAATTCACCCCTCCACTTT. The chain couples TRBV9 to TRBJ1-6, with no clear D. Trimming pared 0 bases from V and 1 base from J, leaving 11 bases between. This CDR3 has 17 residues. Germline assignment: CDR1 SGDLS and CDR2 YYNGEE.